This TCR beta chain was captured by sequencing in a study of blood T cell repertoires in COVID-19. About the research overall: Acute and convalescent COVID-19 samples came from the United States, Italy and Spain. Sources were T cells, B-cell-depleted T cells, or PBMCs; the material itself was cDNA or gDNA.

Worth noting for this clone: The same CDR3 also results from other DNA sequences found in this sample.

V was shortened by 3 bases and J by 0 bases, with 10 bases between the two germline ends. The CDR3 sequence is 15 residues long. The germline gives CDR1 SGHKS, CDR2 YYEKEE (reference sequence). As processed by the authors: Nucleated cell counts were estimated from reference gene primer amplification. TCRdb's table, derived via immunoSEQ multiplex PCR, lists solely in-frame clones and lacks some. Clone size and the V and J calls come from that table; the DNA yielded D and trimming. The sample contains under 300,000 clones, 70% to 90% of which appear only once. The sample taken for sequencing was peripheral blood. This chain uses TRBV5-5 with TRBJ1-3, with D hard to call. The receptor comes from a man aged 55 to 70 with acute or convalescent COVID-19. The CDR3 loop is CASSSGLNSGNTIYF. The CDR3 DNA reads TGTGCCAGCAGCTCCGGACTGAACTCTGGAAACACCATATATTTT. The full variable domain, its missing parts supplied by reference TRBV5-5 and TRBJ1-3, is DAGVTQSPTHLIKTRGQQVTLRCSPISGHKSVSWYQQVLGQGPQFIFQYYEKEERGRGNFPDRFSARQFPNYSSELNVNALLLGDSALYLCASSSGLNSGNTIYFGEGSWLTVV.